This entry features one T cell receptor beta chain sequence. Its antigen remains unidentified. This sample is drawn from a study of monozygotic twins with inflammatory bowel disease. Findings of the study overall: Differing immunosuppressive treatments may have added variability to patient repertoires. Subtypes among T cells remained indistinguishable.

TCRdb reworked the 5' RACE reads into one entry per CDR3 protein, no DNA. The sample data list about 160,000 distinct CDR3 sequences. The CDR3 extends over 12 amino acids. After skipping T cell sorting, the authors isolated total RNA from whole blood. This sequence was found in a human donor with ulcerative colitis or Crohn's disease, or a healthy co-twin of an affected twin (not recorded which). The chain uses TRBV12-3 or TRBV12-4 and TRBJ1-4; TCRdb proposes TRBD1, but this gene call is untestable without DNA. Specimen: blood. This CDR3 is CASAGGLEKLFF.